This T cell receptor beta chain was sequenced during a study of blood T cell repertoires in COVID-19. At the level of the study: Nucleic acid was either cDNA or gDNA, and it came from T cells, B-cell-depleted T cells, or PBMCs.

V dropped 6 bases and J dropped 6 bases, with 12 bases sitting between them. The germline V gene encodes CDR1 SNHLY and CDR2 FYNNEI. The CDR3 loop spans 12 amino acids. Authors' methods: By means of reference gene primer amplification, nucleated cell counts were estimated. Produced via immunoSEQ multiplex PCR; TCRdb's table is partial and in-frame only. V, J and clone size were drawn from that table, and D and trimming were deduced from the DNA. The sample contains 25,000 to 40,000 clones, around nine tenths of which appear only once. Sequencing was carried out using peripheral blood. This chain connects TRBV2 to TRBJ2-7, with D possibly matching TRBD1 (6 bases). This receptor was taken from a human donor with active COVID-19. The donor label of this sample is uncertain. CDR3 loop: CASRAGVGEQYF. The CDR3 DNA is TGTGCCAGCAGAGCAGGGGTCGGCGAGCAGTACTTC. The full variable domain, with the rest looked up from reference TRBV2 and TRBJ2-7, is EPEVTQTPSHQVTQMGQEVILRCVPISNHLYFYWYRQILGQKVEFLVSFYNNEISEKSEIFDDQFSVERPDGSNFTLKIRSTKLEDSAMYFCASRAGVGEQYFGPGTRLTVT.